This TCR beta chain was captured by sequencing in a study of response to subunit inactivated influenza vaccine. TCRdb called the RT-PCR reads again in MiXCR, with one record for every CDR3 protein. The sample records about 780,000 distinct CDR3 sequences, 15% to 20% being singletons. Germline V lookup: CDR1 SGHAT, CDR2 FQNNGV. The CDR3 totals 18 residues. J gave up 1 base and V 8 bases, and 13 bases lay outside the gene matches. The source was PBMCs from blood, collected 5 to 6 days after vaccination. This sequence was found in a man aged 45-65 years who received an inactivated influenza vaccine. This chain joins TRBV11-2 and TRBJ2-2, with 10 positions matching TRBD2. The CDR3 DNA reads TGTGCCAGCGGCGGGCCGGCGACTAGCGGGCGGAACACCGGGGAGCTGTTTTTT. Protein sequence: CASGGPATSGRNTGELFF.